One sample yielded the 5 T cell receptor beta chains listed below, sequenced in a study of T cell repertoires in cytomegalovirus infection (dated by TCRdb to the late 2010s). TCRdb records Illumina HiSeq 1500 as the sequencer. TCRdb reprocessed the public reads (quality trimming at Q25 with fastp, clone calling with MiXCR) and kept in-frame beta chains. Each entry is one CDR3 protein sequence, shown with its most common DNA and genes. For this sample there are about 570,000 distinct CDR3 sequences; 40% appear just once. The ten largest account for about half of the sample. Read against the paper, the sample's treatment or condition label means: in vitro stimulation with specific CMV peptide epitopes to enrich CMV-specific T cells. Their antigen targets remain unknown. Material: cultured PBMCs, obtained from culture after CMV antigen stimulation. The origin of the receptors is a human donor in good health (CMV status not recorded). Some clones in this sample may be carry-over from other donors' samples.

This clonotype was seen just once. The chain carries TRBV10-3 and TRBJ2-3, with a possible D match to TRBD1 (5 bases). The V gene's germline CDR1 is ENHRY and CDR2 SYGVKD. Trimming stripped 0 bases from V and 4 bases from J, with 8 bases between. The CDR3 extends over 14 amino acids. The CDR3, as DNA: TGTGCCATCAGTGAGTCATCAGGGCCAGATACGCAGTATTTT. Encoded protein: CAISESSGPDTQYF.

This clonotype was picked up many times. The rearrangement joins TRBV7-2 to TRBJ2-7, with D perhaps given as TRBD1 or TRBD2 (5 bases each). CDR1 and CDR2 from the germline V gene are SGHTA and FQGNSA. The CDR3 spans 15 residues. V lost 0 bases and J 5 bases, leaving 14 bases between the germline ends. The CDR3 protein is CASSLAPTGANEQYF. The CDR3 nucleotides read TGTGCCAGCAGCTTAGCCCCGACCGGGGCCAACGAGCAGTACTTC.

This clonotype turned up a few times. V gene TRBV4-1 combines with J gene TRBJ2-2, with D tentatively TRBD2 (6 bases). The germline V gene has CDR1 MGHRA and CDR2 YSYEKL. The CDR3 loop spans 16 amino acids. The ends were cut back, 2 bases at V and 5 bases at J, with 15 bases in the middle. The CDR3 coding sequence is TGCGCCAGCAGCCAAAGAGGGGCAGGAGGGACCGGGGAGCTGTTTTTT. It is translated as CASSQRGAGGTGELFF.

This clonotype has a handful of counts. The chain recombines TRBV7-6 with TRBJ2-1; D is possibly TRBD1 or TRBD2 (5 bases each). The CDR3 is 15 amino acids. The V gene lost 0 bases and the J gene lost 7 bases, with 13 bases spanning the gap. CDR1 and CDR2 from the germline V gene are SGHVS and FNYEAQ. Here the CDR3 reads CASSLARGGTNEQFF. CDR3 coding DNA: TGTGCCAGCAGCTTAGCTAGAGGTGGGACGAATGAGCAGTTCTTC.

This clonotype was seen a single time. CDR3: CASSRGWDTQYF. CDR3 DNA: TGTGCCAGCAGCCGCGGGTGGGATACGCAGTATTTT. The V call is TRBV7-9, the J call TRBJ2-3, with D perhaps matching TRBD2 (5 bases). Trimming stripped 5 bases from V and 6 bases from J, with 9 bases between. The length of the CDR3 is 12 residues. Germline values: CDR1 SEHNR, CDR2 FQNEAQ (reference sequence).